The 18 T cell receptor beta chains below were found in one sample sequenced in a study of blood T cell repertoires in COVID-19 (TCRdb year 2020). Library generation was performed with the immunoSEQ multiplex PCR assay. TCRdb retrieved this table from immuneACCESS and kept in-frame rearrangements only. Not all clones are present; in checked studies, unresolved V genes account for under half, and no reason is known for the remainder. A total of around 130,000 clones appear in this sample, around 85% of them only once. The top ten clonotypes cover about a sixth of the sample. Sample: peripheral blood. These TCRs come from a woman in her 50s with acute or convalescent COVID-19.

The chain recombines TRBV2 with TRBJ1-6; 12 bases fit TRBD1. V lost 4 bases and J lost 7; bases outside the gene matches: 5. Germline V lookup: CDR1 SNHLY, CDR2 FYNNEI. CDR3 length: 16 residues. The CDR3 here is CASSGRDRGRNSPLHF. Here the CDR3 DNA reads TGTGCCAGCAGTGGTCGGGACAGGGGGCGGAATTCACCCCTCCACTTT.

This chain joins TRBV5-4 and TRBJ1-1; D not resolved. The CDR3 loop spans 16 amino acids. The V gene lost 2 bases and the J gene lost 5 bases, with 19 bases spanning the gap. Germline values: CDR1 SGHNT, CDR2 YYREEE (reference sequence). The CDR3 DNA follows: TGTGCCAGCAGCTTAGGCCCCCGGGGAGCTGGGACTGAAGCTTTCTTT. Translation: CASSLGPRGAGTEAFF.

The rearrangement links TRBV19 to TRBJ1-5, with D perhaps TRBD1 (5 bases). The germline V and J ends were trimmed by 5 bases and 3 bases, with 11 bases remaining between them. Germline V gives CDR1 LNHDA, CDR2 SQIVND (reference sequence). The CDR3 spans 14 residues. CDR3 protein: CASSPGGSNQPQHF. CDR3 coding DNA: TGTGCCAGTAGTCCGGGGGGTTCCAATCAGCCCCAGCATTTT.

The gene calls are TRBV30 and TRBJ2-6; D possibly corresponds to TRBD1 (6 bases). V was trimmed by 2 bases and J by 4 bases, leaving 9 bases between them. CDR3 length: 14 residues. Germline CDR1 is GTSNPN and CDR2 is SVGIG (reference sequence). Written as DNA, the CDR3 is TGTGCCTGGAGTACAGGGTCCGGGGCCAACGTCCTGACTTTC. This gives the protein CAWSTGSGANVLTF.

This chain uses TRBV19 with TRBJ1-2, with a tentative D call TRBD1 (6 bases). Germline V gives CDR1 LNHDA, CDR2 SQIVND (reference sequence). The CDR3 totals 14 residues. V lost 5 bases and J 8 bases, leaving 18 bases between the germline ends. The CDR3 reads CASSFRQEVSGYTF. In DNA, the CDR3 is TGTGCCAGTAGTTTCCGACAGGAGGTTTCAGGCTACACCTTC.

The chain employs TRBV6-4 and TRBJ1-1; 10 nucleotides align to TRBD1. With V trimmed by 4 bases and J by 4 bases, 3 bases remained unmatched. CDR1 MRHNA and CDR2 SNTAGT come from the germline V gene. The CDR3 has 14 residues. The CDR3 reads CASSARTGGTEAFF. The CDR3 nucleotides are TGTGCCAGCAGTGCCCGGACAGGGGGCACTGAAGCTTTCTTT.

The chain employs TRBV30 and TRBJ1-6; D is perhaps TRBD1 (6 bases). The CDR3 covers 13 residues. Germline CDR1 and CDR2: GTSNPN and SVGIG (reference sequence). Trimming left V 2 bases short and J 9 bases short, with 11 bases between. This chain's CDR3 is CAWSREGVSPLHF. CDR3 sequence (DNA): TGTGCCTGGAGTAGGGAGGGGGTTTCACCCCTCCACTTT.

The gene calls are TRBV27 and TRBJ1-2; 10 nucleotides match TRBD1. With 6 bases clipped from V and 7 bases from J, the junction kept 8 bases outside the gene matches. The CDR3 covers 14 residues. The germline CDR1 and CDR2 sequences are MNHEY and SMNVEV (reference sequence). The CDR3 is CASRSTGTGAGYTF. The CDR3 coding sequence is TGTGCCAGCAGATCTACCGGGACAGGGGCTGGCTACACCTTC.

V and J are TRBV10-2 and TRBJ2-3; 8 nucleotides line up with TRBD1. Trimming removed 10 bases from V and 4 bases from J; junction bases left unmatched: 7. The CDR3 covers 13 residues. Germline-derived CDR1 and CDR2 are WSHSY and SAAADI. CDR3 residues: CATGQGPADTQYF. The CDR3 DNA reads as TGCGCCACCGGACAGGGCCCCGCAGATACGCAGTATTTT.

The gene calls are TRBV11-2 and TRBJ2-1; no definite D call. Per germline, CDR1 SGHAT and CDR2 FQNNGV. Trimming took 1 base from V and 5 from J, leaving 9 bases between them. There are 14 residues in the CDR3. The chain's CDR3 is CASSLVVTNNEQFF. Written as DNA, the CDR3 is TGTGCCAGCAGCTTAGTGGTGACAAACAATGAGCAGTTCTTC.

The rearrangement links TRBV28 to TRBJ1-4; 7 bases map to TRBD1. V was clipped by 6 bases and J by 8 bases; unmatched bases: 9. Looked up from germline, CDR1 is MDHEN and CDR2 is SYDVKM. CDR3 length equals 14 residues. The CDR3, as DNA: TGTGCCAGCAGCCTCGACAGGGCAGGAGAAAAACTGTTTTTT. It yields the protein CASSLDRAGEKLFF.

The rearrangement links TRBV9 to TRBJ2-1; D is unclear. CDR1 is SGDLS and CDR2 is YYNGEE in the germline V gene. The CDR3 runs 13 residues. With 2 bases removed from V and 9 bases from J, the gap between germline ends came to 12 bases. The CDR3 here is CASSVTSSGEQFF. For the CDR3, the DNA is TGTGCCAGCAGCGTTACTTCGTCGGGTGAGCAGTTCTTC.

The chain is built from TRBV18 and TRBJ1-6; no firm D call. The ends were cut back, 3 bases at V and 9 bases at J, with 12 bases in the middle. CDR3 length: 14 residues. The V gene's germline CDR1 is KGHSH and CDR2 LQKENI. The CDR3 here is CASSPGGSGSPLHF. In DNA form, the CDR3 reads TGTGCCAGCTCACCGGGTGGAAGCGGTTCACCCCTCCACTTT.

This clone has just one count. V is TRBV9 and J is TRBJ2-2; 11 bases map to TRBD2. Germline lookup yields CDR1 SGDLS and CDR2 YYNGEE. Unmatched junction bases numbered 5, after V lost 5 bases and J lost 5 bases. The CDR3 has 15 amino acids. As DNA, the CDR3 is TGTGCCAGCAGTGCCTCTAGCGGGGGGACCGGGGAGCTGTTTTTT. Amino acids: CASSASSGGTGELFF.

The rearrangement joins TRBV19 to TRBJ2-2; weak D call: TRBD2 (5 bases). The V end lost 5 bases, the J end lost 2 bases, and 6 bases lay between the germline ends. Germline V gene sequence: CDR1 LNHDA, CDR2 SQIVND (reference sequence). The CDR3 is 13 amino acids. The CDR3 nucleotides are TGTGCCAGTAGTGAGGGAAACACCGGGGAGCTGTTTTTT. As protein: CASSEGNTGELFF.

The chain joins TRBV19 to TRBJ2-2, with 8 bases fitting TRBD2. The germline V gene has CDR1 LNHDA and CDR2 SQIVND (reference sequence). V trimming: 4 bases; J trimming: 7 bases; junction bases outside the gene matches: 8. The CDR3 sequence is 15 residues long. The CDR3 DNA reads TGTGCCAGTAGTAAGGCCGGGGGGGCCTTCGGGGAGCTGTTTTTT. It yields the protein CASSKAGGAFGELFF.

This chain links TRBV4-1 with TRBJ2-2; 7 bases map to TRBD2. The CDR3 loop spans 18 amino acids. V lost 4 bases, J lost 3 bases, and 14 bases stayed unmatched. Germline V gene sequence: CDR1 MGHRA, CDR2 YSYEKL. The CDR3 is CASSPYWSPAGDTGELFF. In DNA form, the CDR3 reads TGCGCCAGCAGCCCCTATTGGAGCCCCGCGGGGGACACCGGGGAGCTGTTTTTT.

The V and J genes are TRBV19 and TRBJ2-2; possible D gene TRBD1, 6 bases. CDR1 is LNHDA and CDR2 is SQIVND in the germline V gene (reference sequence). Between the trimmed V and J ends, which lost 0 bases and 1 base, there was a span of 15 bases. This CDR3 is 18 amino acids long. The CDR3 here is CASSIDESGTKNTGELFF. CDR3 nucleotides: TGTGCCAGTAGTATAGATGAGTCTGGGACAAAGAACACCGGGGAGCTGTTTTTT.